These T cell receptor beta chains were read from a single sample in a study of graft-versus-host responses after intestinal transplantation. Using immunoSEQ multiplex PCR, the repertoire was profiled, and TCRdb retains in-frame clones only, with some absent. Of almost 30,000 clones listed, about 80% are singletons. The sample consisted of ileum tissue, taken 98 days after intestinal transplantation. Receptors were obtained from a human patient who received an intestinal transplant, so some T cells may come from the graft donor. Both conserved end residues are part of each CDR3. A D gene is named only where the DNA matches it firmly. The size of a clone is reported for some rows only, either as once, few or many, or as a class for expanded clones.

V	D	size	J	CDR3	DNA
TRBV19	TRBD2	few	TRBJ2-6	CASSVTGGISGANVLTF	TGTGCCAGTAGTGTAACCGGGGGGATCTCTGGGGCCAACGTCCTGACTTTC
TRBV29-1	NA	NA	TRBJ2-6	CSVEIRGGGANVLTF	TGCAGCGTTGAAATTCGGGGTGGTGGGGCCAACGTCCTGACTTTC
TRBV7-2	NA	NA	TRBJ2-3	CASSLAPVPTDTQYF	TGTGCCAGCAGCTTAGCGCCAGTCCCCACAGATACGCAGTATTTT
TRBV9	TRBD2	few	TRBJ2-1	CASSLAGGLDEQFF	TGTGCCAGCAGCCTGGCGGGGGGTCTCGATGAGCAGTTCTTC
TRBV12-5	NA	NA	TRBJ2-3	CASGYGGDTQYF	TGTGCTAGTGGTTATGGGGGAGATACGCAGTATTTT
TRBV5-8	NA	NA	TRBJ2-6	CASSSLNSGANVLTF	TGTGCCAGCAGTTCTTTGAACTCTGGGGCCAACGTCCTGACTTTC
TRBV5-6	TRBD2	NA	TRBJ2-5	CASSLEGGETQYF	TGTGCCAGCAGCTTGGAGGGAGGGGAGACCCAGTACTTC
TRBV27	NA	NA	TRBJ2-7	CASSLAGAPYEQYF	TGTGCCAGCAGTTTAGCAGGGGCGCCCTACGAGCAGTACTTC
TRBV15	NA	NA	TRBJ2-4	CATSGTDIGIQYF	TGTGCCACCAGCGGCACAGATATTGGCATTCAGTACTTC
TRBV7-2	NA	NA	TRBJ1-3	CASSPQGSLISGNTIYF	TGTGCCAGCAGCCCGCAGGGCAGTTTAATCTCTGGAAACACCATATATTTT
TRBV5-1	NA	NA	TRBJ1-6	CASSLGRGSLYNSPLHF	TGCGCCAGCAGCTTGGGCAGGGGCTCCCTCTATAATTCACCCCTCCACTTT
TRBV5-4	TRBD1	NA	TRBJ2-7	CASSHGQGAYDEQYF	TGTGCCAGCAGCCACGGACAGGGGGCGTATGACGAGCAGTACTTC
TRBV5-1	TRBD2	NA	TRBJ2-7	CASSVAGGPPKWYEQYF	TGCGCCAGTTCGGTAGCGGGGGGACCACCTAAGTGGTACGAGCAGTACTTC
TRBV9	NA	NA	TRBJ2-1	CASSGLVGGGQEQFF	TGTGCCAGCAGCGGACTAGTGGGGGGAGGACAGGAGCAGTTCTTC
TRBV6-6	NA	few	TRBJ2-7	CASRTGSYEQYF	TGTGCCAGCAGAACAGGGTCCTACGAGCAGTACTTC
TRBV7-2	NA	NA	TRBJ2-5	CASRAGQEETQYF	TGTGCCAGCAGGGCGGGGCAAGAAGAGACCCAGTACTTC
TRBV5-1	TRBD1	NA	TRBJ1-1	CASSLGQISSNTEAFF	TGCGCCAGCAGCCTGGGACAGATCTCTTCGAACACTGAAGCTTTCTTT
TRBV27	NA	NA	TRBJ1-1	CASSLSFRNTEAFF	TGTGCCAGCAGTTTATCGTTCAGGAACACTGAAGCTTTCTTT
TRBV4-1	NA	few	TRBJ2-7	CASSPQNGLRYEQYF	TGCGCCAGCAGCCCTCAAAACGGGTTACGGTACGAGCAGTACTTC
TRBV28	NA	NA	TRBJ2-3	CASRGFFGARGKTDTQYF	TGTGCCAGCAGGGGTTTTTTCGGGGCCAGGGGTAAGACAGATACGCAGTATTTT
TRBV27	NA	NA	TRBJ1-4	CASRQGGTNEKLFF	TGTGCCAGCAGGCAGGGCGGAACTAATGAAAAACTGTTTTTT
TRBV5-8	TRBD1	few	TRBJ2-7	CASSLGTGMTYEQYF	TGTGCCAGCAGCCTCGGGACAGGGATGACCTACGAGCAGTACTTC
TRBV28	TRBD1	NA	TRBJ1-2	CASSLFGQVLYGYTF	TGTGCCAGCAGTTTATTTGGACAGGTCTTATATGGCTACACCTTC
TRBV7-2	TRBD1	NA	TRBJ1-2	CASSHAGDRSPRPGYTF	TGTGCCAGCAGCCACGCCGGGGACAGGTCCCCTCGACCCGGCTACACCTTC
TRBV25-1	TRBD1	NA	TRBJ2-1	CASSESRRDSKNEQFF	TGTGCCAGCAGTGAATCAAGACGGGACAGTAAAAATGAGCAGTTCTTC
TRBV7-9	NA	few	TRBJ2-3	CASSPGEAASTDTQYF	TGTGCCAGCAGCCCCGGGGAGGCCGCCTCCACAGATACGCAGTATTTT
TRBV2	NA	few	TRBJ1-2	CASSESGNYGYTF	TGTGCCAGCAGTGAGTCGGGGAACTATGGCTACACCTTC
TRBV27	NA	NA	TRBJ2-7	CASSIFAGTTTYEQYF	TGTGCCAGCTCTATCTTTGCGGGGACAACAACCTACGAGCAGTACTTC
TRBV10-1	TRBD1	few	TRBJ2-1	CASSEFGQGSYNEQFF	TGCGCCAGCAGTGAGTTTGGACAGGGGTCCTACAATGAGCAGTTCTTC
TRBV28	NA	NA	TRBJ2-7	CASTPTGAAYEQYF	TGTGCCAGCACCCCTACAGGAGCCGCCTACGAGCAGTACTTC